These 18 T cell receptor beta chains were sequenced from one sample in a study of blood T cell repertoires in COVID-19. Only in-frame clones appear in the TCRdb table, and some are missing; sequencing was by immunoSEQ multiplex PCR. Of some 140,000 clones listed, roughly four fifths are singletons. The sequencing input was peripheral blood. These receptors originate from a human donor in a cohort sampled during active COVID-19.

CDR3 nucleotides: TGTGCCAGCAGCTTAACCGCAAAACCCCGTCACTCTGTCACAGATACGCAGTATTTT. Its protein is CASSLTAKPRHSVTDTQYF. V and J are TRBV7-9 and TRBJ2-3; D gene uncertain. This CDR3 has 19 residues. V lost 2 bases and J lost 2, with 23 bases in between. The germline V gene has CDR1 SEHNR and CDR2 FQNEAQ (reference sequence).

This chain uses TRBV10-3 with TRBJ2-3; D gene ambiguous. This CDR3 comprises 13 residues. Deletions cut 3 bases from V and 2 bases from J, with 6 bases between. From germline, CDR1 is ENHRY and CDR2 SYGVKD. The CDR3 protein is CAISDRFTDTQYF. DNA for the CDR3: TGTGCCATCAGTGATCGGTTCACAGATACGCAGTATTTT.

The chain couples TRBV5-4 to TRBJ2-7; TRBD2 agrees at 10 bases. Looked up from germline, CDR1 is SGHNT and CDR2 is YYREEE (reference sequence). This CDR3 comprises 14 residues. Unmatched junction bases numbered 1, after V lost 4 bases and J lost 0 bases. The CDR3 region has the DNA TGTGCCAGCAGCCGACTAGCGGGCTCCTACGAGCAGTACTTC. Translating it yields CASSRLAGSYEQYF.

This clone occurred a few times. The V call is TRBV29-1, the J call TRBJ1-1, with D maybe TRBD1 (5 bases). CDR1 and CDR2 from the germline V gene are SQVTM and ANQGSEA. The ends were cut back, 6 bases at V and 4 bases at J, with 18 bases in the middle. The CDR3 runs to 14 residues. The CDR3 region has the DNA TGCAGCGTAACGACAGCGAGAAGGGGCACTGAAGCTTTCTTT. Translation gives CSVTTARRGTEAFF.

V and J are TRBV6-5 and TRBJ2-3, with D tentatively TRBD2 (7 bases). Germline CDR1 and CDR2: MNHEY and SVGAGI. The CDR3 totals 14 residues. V lost 6 bases, J lost 2 bases, and 12 bases lay in between. Written as DNA, the CDR3 is TGTGCCAGCAGCAAGGGGGGGGTCACAGATACGCAGTATTTT. Amino acid sequence: CASSKGGVTDTQYF.

This clone was recorded a few times. V is TRBV19 and J is TRBJ2-3, with D maybe TRBD2 (6 bases). The CDR3 spans 14 residues. The germline V gene encodes CDR1 LNHDA and CDR2 SQIVND (reference sequence). V was pared by 4 bases and J by 2 bases, with 10 bases between. The CDR3 sequence is CASSTGLVTDTQYF. DNA of the CDR3: TGTGCCAGTAGTACGGGACTTGTCACAGATACGCAGTATTTT.

The rearrangement links TRBV10-3 to TRBJ2-7; 7 nucleotides align to TRBD1. The germline V gene has CDR1 ENHRY and CDR2 SYGVKD. This CDR3 is built from 16 residues. The J segment lost 0 bases and the V segment lost 2 bases, leaving 7 bases of the junction unmatched. CDR3 in DNA: TGTGCCATCAGTGAGCAAGGGACAGAGCACTCCTACGAGCAGTACTTC. Protein sequence: CAISEQGTEHSYEQYF.

This chain uses TRBV3-1 (or the pseudogene TRBV3-2) with TRBJ2-7; D is perhaps TRBD2 (6 bases). This CDR3 contains 15 residues. Germline CDR1 reads LGHDT; CDR2 reads YNNKEL (reference sequence). The V end lost 3 bases, the J end lost 3 bases, and 15 bases lay between the germline ends. CDR3 DNA: TGTGCCAGCAGCCAGGCCGCGGGGTTTGACTACGAGCAGTACTTC. It specifies CASSQAAGFDYEQYF.

This chain joins TRBV18 and TRBJ1-1, with TRBD1 as a possible D gene (5 bases). There are 14 residues in the CDR3. The V gene's germline CDR1 is KGHSH and CDR2 LQKENI. The V gene lost 6 bases and the J gene lost 1 base, with 12 bases spanning the gap. The CDR3 loop reads CASSPRTTNTEAFF. The CDR3 region has the DNA TGTGCCAGCTCCCCTAGGACAACGAACACTGAAGCTTTCTTT.

The chain carries TRBV3-1 (or the pseudogene TRBV3-2) and TRBJ2-1; D uncertain. Trimming pared 4 bases from V and 8 bases from J, leaving 12 bases between. Germline V gene lookup returns CDR1 LGHDT and CDR2 YNNKEL (reference sequence). The CDR3 length is 13 residues. The CDR3: CASSPLRPDEQFF. The CDR3 nucleotides read TGTGCCAGCAGCCCCCTTCGCCCGGATGAGCAGTTCTTC.

This clone was recorded once. The gene calls are TRBV10-1 and TRBJ2-3, with TRBD2 identical over 13 bases. CDR3 size: 16 residues. Germline CDR1 and CDR2: WNHNN and SYGVQD (reference sequence). V dropped 6 bases and J dropped 0; count of bases not matched to a gene: 3. This CDR3 reads CASRSGLAGSTDTQYF. The CDR3 DNA follows: TGCGCCAGCAGGTCGGGACTAGCGGGGAGCACAGATACGCAGTATTTT.

In this sample, this clone turned up a few times. The chain recombines TRBV6-2 or TRBV6-3 with TRBJ2-3, with 7 positions matching TRBD2. Germline V gene data show CDR1 as MNHEY and CDR2 as SVGEGT. The ends lost 4 bases at V and 4 bases at J; junction bases unmatched: 11. This CDR3 region has 16 residues. The chain's CDR3 is CASSSPVGDYPDTQYF. The CDR3 DNA is TGTGCCAGCAGTTCCCCCGTGGGGGACTATCCAGATACGCAGTATTTT.

V usage is TRBV5-4 and J usage is TRBJ2-1; 13 nucleotides match TRBD2. Trimming cost V 2 bases and J 10 bases; bases outside gene matches: 15. This CDR3 is built from 18 residues. Germline V gene data show CDR1 as SGHNT and CDR2 as YYREEE (reference sequence). DNA for the CDR3: TGTGCCAGCAGCTTCGCCCGAATCACTAGCGGGGGGGCGTACGAGCAGTTCTTC. Amino acid sequence: CASSFARITSGGAYEQFF. Together with reference TRBV5-4 and TRBJ2-1, the CDR3 gives the full variable domain: ETGVTQSPTHLIKTRGQQVTLRCSSQSGHNTVSWYQQALGQGPQFIFQYYREEENGRGNFPPRFSGLQFPNYSSELNVNALELDDSALYLCASSFARITSGGAYEQFFGPGTRLTVL.

This rearrangement joins TRBV4-1 to TRBJ1-2, with a tentative D call TRBD1 (6 bases). Germline V gives CDR1 MGHRA, CDR2 YSYEKL. The CDR3 is 14 amino acids. V shed 0 bases and J shed 8 bases, with 13 bases lying between them. CDR3 sequence (DNA): TGCGCCAGCAGCCAAGAATCCAGGGGCAGCGGCTACACCTTC. As protein: CASSQESRGSGYTF.

The chain employs TRBV24-1 and TRBJ1-2; 12 positions match TRBD1. CDR1 and CDR2 (germline): KGHDR, SFDVKD. This CDR3 is built from 17 residues. The junction had 7 bases not matched to a gene; V was cut back by 3 bases and J by 3 bases. This CDR3 is CATSDARDRGRDYGYTF. CDR3 nucleotide sequence: TGTGCCACCAGTGATGCCCGGGACAGGGGGCGCGACTATGGCTACACCTTC.

This clone was detected only a few times. The chain employs TRBV2 and TRBJ2-7; 9 bases fit TRBD1. The CDR3 spans 13 residues. With 9 bases clipped from V and 6 bases from J, the junction kept 9 bases outside the gene matches. CDR1 and CDR2 from the germline V gene are SNHLY and FYNNEI. The CDR3 spells CASNRDRASEQYF. CDR3 nucleotides: TGTGCCAGTAACCGGGACAGGGCTAGCGAGCAGTACTTC.

V usage is TRBV28 and J usage is TRBJ2-7, with D possibly TRBD1 on 5 matching bases. The ends were cut back, 7 bases at V and 1 base at J, with 17 bases in the middle. Per germline, CDR1 MDHEN and CDR2 SYDVKM. This CDR3 has 15 amino acids. The CDR3 here is CASTEIGQGSYEQYF. CDR3 coding DNA: TGTGCCAGCACCGAAATCGGGCAGGGATCCTACGAGCAGTACTTC.

CDR3 protein: CASSLDRGTEAFF. The CDR3 coding sequence is TGTGCCAGCAGTTTGGACAGGGGGACTGAAGCTTTCTTT. The chain couples TRBV27 to TRBJ1-1; 10 positions agree with TRBD1. V trimming: 3 bases; J trimming: 5 bases; junction bases outside the gene matches: 0. CDR3 length: 13 residues. The germline V gene has CDR1 MNHEY and CDR2 SMNVEV (reference sequence).